Given below is one T cell receptor (beta chain) in context. The CDR3 is 14 residues long. From germline, CDR1 is LGHDT and CDR2 YNNKEL (reference sequence). V was pared by 0 bases and J by 5 bases, with 10 bases between. This sample stems from a study of blood T cell repertoires in COVID-19. Study overall: Spain, Italy and the United States supplied samples that represented acute and convalescent COVID-19. Sources were T cells, B-cell-depleted T cells, or PBMCs; the material itself was cDNA or gDNA.

Per the study methods: Amplification of reference gene primers was used by the study to estimate nucleated cell counts. The table came from immunoSEQ multiplex PCR; TCRdb's copy has only in-frame clones and leaves some out. The V and J calls and clone size come from that table; D and trimming were worked out from the DNA. The sample lists tens of thousands of clones; 75% to 90% were seen once. This receptor was taken from a man at least 80 years old with acute or convalescent COVID-19. The sequenced sample was peripheral blood. The chain uses TRBV3-1 (or the pseudogene TRBV3-2) and TRBJ1-1; TRBD1 might be the D (5 bases). CDR3 sequence: CASSQEVGGTEAFF. CDR3 DNA: TGTGCCAGCAGCCAAGAGGTGGGGGGTACTGAAGCTTTCTTT.